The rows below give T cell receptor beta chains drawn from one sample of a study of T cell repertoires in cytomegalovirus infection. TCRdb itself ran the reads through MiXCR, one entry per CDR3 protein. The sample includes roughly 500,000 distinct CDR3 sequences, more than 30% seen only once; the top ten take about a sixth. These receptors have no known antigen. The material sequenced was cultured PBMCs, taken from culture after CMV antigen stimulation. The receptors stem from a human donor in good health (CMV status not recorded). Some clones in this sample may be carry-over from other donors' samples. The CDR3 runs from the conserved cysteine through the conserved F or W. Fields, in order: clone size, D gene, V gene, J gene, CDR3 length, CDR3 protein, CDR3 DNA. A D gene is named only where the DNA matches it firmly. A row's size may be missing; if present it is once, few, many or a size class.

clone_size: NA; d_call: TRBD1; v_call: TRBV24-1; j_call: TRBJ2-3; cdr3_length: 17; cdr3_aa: CATSDPRQGAHTDTQYF; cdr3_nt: TGTGCCACCAGTGATCCCAGACAGGGGGCTCACACAGATACGCAGTATTTT
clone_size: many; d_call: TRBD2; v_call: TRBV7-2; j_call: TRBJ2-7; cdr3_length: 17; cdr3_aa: CASSPLVRTRISHEQYF; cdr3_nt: TGTGCCAGCAGCCCACTAGTTCGGACTAGAATCTCCCACGAGCAGTACTTC
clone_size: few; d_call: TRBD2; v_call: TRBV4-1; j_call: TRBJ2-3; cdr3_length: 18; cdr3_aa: CASSPTLAGGGLTDTQYF; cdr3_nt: TGCGCCAGCAGCCCCACTCTAGCGGGGGGAGGCCTCACAGATACGCAGTATTTT
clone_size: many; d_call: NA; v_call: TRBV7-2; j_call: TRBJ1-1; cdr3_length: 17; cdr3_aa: CASSFRGSGGMNTEAFF; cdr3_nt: TGTGCCAGCAGCTTCAGGGGCAGTGGGGGGATGAACACTGAAGCTTTCTTT
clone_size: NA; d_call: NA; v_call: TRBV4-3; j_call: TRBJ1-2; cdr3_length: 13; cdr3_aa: CASSRTDLDGYTF; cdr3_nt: TGCGCCAGCAGTCGGACAGACTTAGATGGCTACACCTTC
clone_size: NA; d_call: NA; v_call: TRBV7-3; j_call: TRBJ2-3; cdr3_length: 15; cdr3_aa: CASSPKAQHTDTQYF; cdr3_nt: TGTGCCAGCAGCCCAAAGGCTCAACACACAGATACGCAGTATTTT
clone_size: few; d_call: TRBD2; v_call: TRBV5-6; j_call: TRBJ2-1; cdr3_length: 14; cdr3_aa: CASSFGTSGREQFF; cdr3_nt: TGTGCCAGCAGCTTCGGGACTAGCGGGCGGGAGCAGTTCTTC
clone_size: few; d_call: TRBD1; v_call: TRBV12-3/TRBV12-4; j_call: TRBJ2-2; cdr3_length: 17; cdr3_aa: CASSPGTGGSFVGELFF; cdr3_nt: TGTGCCAGCAGTCCAGGGACAGGGGGCTCCTTCGTCGGGGAGCTGTTTTTT
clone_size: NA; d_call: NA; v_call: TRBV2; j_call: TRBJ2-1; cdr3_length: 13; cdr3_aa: CAGNRESFNEQFF; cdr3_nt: TGTGCCGGGAACCGGGAGTCATTTAATGAGCAGTTCTTC
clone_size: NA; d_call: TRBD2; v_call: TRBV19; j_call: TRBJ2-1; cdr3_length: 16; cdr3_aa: CASSLTPGLAGKEQFF; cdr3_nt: TGTGCCAGTAGCCTTACCCCGGGACTAGCGGGAAAGGAGCAGTTCTTC